The 25 T cell receptor beta chains presented below share a single source sample, sequenced in a study of control samples from healthy donors and cancer patients. Generated by immunoSEQ multiplex PCR, the TCRdb table keeps only in-frame clones and is missing some. Of over 120,000 clones listed, around 94% were seen once; the top ten hold 13% to 15%. Sequenced material: PBMCs. These receptors were obtained from a man in his fifties or sixties with colorectal cancer.

The chain employs TRBV28 and TRBJ1-5; maybe TRBD1 (5 bases). V gave up 8 bases and J gave up 0 bases, with 11 bases separating them. The CDR3 has 14 amino acids. The germline V gene encodes CDR1 MDHEN and CDR2 SYDVKM. This CDR3 is CASGKGSSNQPQHF. DNA for the CDR3: TGTGCCAGCGGGAAGGGGTCTAGCAATCAGCCCCAGCATTTT. Full variable domain (remainder filled in from reference TRBV28 and TRBJ1-5): DVKVTQSSRYLVKRTGEKVFLECVQDMDHENMFWYRQDPGLGLRLIYFSYDVKMKEKGDIPEGYSVSREKKERFSLILESASTNQTSMYLCASGKGSSNQPQHFGDGTRLSIL.

The chain has TRBV18 and TRBJ2-3; D is perhaps TRBD2 (5 bases). The CDR3 extends over 15 amino acids. Trimming took off 3 bases at V and 0 bases at J, with 10 bases between the two ends. Germline CDR1 and CDR2: KGHSH and LQKENI. The DNA for the CDR3 is TGTGCCAGCTCACCCGGGGTCCCTAGCACAGATACGCAGTATTTT. It codes for CASSPGVPSTDTQYF.

The V call is TRBV5-1, the J call TRBJ2-7; tentatively, D is TRBD1 (6 bases). Germline V gene lookup returns CDR1 SGHRS and CDR2 YFSETQ. Trimming pared 0 bases from V and 2 bases from J, leaving 9 bases between. CDR3 size: 14 residues. The CDR3 bases are TGCGCCAGCAGCTTGGACAGGGCCACCTACGAGCAGTACTTC. It is translated as CASSLDRATYEQYF. Based on the CDR3 plus reference TRBV5-1 and TRBJ2-7, the full variable domain is KAGVTQTPRYLIKTRGQQVTLSCSPISGHRSVSWYQQTPGQGLQFLFEYFSETQRNKGNFPGRFSGRQFSNSRSEMNVSTLELGDSALYLCASSLDRATYEQYFGPGTRLTVT.

On this clone itself: Other nucleotide sequences from this sample produce the same CDR3. The genes are TRBV19 and TRBJ1-5; D might be TRBD1 (6 bases). With 7 bases removed from V and 6 bases from J, the gap between germline ends came to 16 bases. This CDR3 has 14 amino acids. Germline V gene lookup returns CDR1 LNHDA and CDR2 SQIVND (reference sequence). The CDR3 is CASTLGGRSQPQHF. CDR3 coding DNA: TGTGCCAGTACATTGGGGGGCCGCAGTCAGCCCCAGCATTTT.

This clone turned up a few times. This chain uses TRBV19 with TRBJ2-5; D possibly uses TRBD1 or TRBD2 (5 bases each). The V end lost 4 bases, the J end lost 4 bases, and 19 bases lay between the germline ends. The CDR3 runs to 16 residues. CDR1 and CDR2 from the germline V gene are LNHDA and SQIVND (reference sequence). The CDR3 sequence: CASSTGTGFGGETQYF. In DNA form, the CDR3 reads TGTGCCAGTAGTACCGGTACGGGATTTGGGGGAGAGACCCAGTACTTC.

This clone was observed a single time. The CDR3 sequence is CASSSRTGMNEKLFF. DNA of the CDR3: TGTGCCAGCAGCTCGCGGACCGGGATGAATGAAAAACTGTTTTTT. The chain couples TRBV7-2 to TRBJ1-4; no clear D. Germline V gene lookup returns CDR1 SGHTA and CDR2 FQGNSA. The CDR3 is 15 amino acids. The germline V and J ends were trimmed by 4 bases and 5 bases, with 14 bases remaining between them.

V usage is TRBV29-1 and J usage is TRBJ2-7; D possibly matches TRBD1 or TRBD2 (6 bases each). Trimming pared 7 bases from V and 2 bases from J, leaving 15 bases between. Germline V gives CDR1 SQVTM, CDR2 ANQGSEA. This CDR3 has 13 amino acids. DNA for the CDR3: TGCAGCGGGCGGGACACGGCCACCTACGAGCAGTACTTC. This translates into CSGRDTATYEQYF.

The chain joins TRBV19 to TRBJ1-2; 8 bases are shared with TRBD1. The germline CDR1 and CDR2 sequences are LNHDA and SQIVND (reference sequence). V was clipped by 7 bases and J by 4 bases; unmatched bases: 8. The CDR3 contains 14 residues. CDR3 in DNA: TGTGCCAGTATGGTGACAGGGGCATTCTATGGCTACACCTTC. Its protein is CASMVTGAFYGYTF.

The chain is built from TRBV5-8 and TRBJ2-3; 9 bases fit TRBD2. CDR1 is SGHTS and CDR2 is YDEGEE in the germline V gene. V gave up 4 bases and J gave up 5 bases; unmatched junction bases: 11. The CDR3 runs to 16 residues. Here the CDR3 reads CASSPGTSPTGDTQYF. The CDR3 coding sequence is TGTGCCAGCAGCCCGGGGACTAGCCCTACCGGAGATACGCAGTATTTT.

The chain uses TRBV2 and TRBJ1-1, with D possibly TRBD1 on 6 matching bases. This CDR3 contains 14 residues. Germline CDR1 is SNHLY and CDR2 is FYNNEI. V was shortened by 7 bases and J by 3 bases, with 15 bases between the two germline ends. CDR3 nucleotide sequence: TGTGCCAGCAATTGGGGGGCAGGAGACACTGAAGCTTTCTTT. This encodes CASNWGAGDTEAFF. Drawing the rest from reference TRBV2 and TRBJ1-1, the complete variable domain is EPEVTQTPSHQVTQMGQEVILRCVPISNHLYFYWYRQILGQKVEFLVSFYNNEISEKSEIFDDQFSVERPDGSNFTLKIRSTKLEDSAMYFCASNWGAGDTEAFFGQGTRLTVV.

This chain connects TRBV5-4 to TRBJ2-7, with unresolved D. The V gene's germline CDR1 is SGHNT and CDR2 YYREEE (reference sequence). This CDR3 is 13 amino acids long. V was clipped by 2 bases and J by 3 bases, with 9 bases between them. CDR3 in amino acids: CASSFGLFYEQYF. As DNA, the CDR3 is TGTGCCAGCAGCTTTGGCCTCTTCTACGAGCAGTACTTC.

This chain uses TRBV7-6 with TRBJ2-2; D is possibly TRBD1 (6 bases). Trimming cost V 5 bases and J 3 bases, with 13 bases left between them. Germline lookup yields CDR1 SGHVS and CDR2 FNYEAQ. The CDR3 has 15 amino acids. The CDR3 is CASSLGQLYTGELFF. In DNA form, the CDR3 reads TGTGCCAGCAGCCTCGGACAGTTATACACCGGGGAGCTGTTTTTT.

The chain couples TRBV5-1 to TRBJ2-6, with D maybe TRBD1 (5 bases). V lost 4 bases, J lost 1 base, and 9 bases lay in between. CDR3 length: 15 amino acids. CDR1 is SGHRS, CDR2 YFSETQ, per germline. CDR3 protein: CASSAQGSGANVLTF. DNA for the CDR3: TGCGCCAGCAGCGCTCAGGGTTCTGGGGCCAACGTCCTGACTTTC.

The V call is TRBV10-3, the J call TRBJ1-1, with 8 positions matching TRBD1. With 8 bases clipped from V and 3 bases from J, the junction kept 5 bases outside the gene matches. The CDR3 loop spans 13 amino acids. CDR1 is ENHRY, CDR2 SYGVKD, per germline. This CDR3 reads CAISHRGDTEAFF. The CDR3 coding sequence is TGTGCCATCTCCCACAGGGGGGACACTGAAGCTTTCTTT.

The rearrangement joins TRBV11-3 to TRBJ2-5, with D perhaps given as TRBD1 or TRBD2 (5 bases each). Looked up from germline, CDR1 is SGHNT and CDR2 is YENEEA. The CDR3 has 12 residues. V gave up 3 bases and J gave up 6 bases, with 8 bases separating them. For the CDR3, the DNA is TGTGCCAGCAGCTTGGGGGACCAGACCCAGTACTTC. Protein: CASSLGDQTQYF.

DNA for the CDR3: TGTGCCAGCAGACGAGGACAGTATGGAACTGAAGCTTTCTTT. Its translation is CASRRGQYGTEAFF. The chain combines TRBV5-6 with TRBJ1-1; tentatively, D is TRBD1 (6 bases). The germline CDR1 and CDR2 sequences are SGHDT and YYEEEE. The CDR3 has 14 residues. Trimming shortened V by 5 bases and J by 5 bases, and 16 bases separated the two germline ends.

In this sample, this clone turned up once. V usage is TRBV5-1 and J usage is TRBJ2-1; D is uncertain. Trimming pared 4 bases from V and 0 bases from J, leaving 8 bases between. This CDR3 region has 14 residues. The germline V gene encodes CDR1 SGHRS and CDR2 YFSETQ. CDR3 region: CASSIRSSYNEQFF. The CDR3 DNA reads TGCGCCAGCAGCATCCGAAGCTCCTACAATGAGCAGTTCTTC. Supplemented by reference TRBV5-1 and TRBJ2-1, the full variable domain reads KAGVTQTPRYLIKTRGQQVTLSCSPISGHRSVSWYQQTPGQGLQFLFEYFSETQRNKGNFPGRFSGRQFSNSRSEMNVSTLELGDSALYLCASSIRSSYNEQFFGPGTRLTVL.

This rearrangement joins TRBV6-5 to TRBJ1-3, with D hard to call. This CDR3 is 14 amino acids long. Germline CDR1 is MNHEY and CDR2 is SVGAGI. V was cut by 0 bases and J by 3 bases, with 6 bases left in between. The CDR3 sequence: CASSYSSIGNTIYF. CDR3 sequence (DNA): TGTGCCAGCAGTTACTCTTCGATTGGAAACACCATATATTTT.

The chain has TRBV5-1 and TRBJ2-5; 9 bases line up with TRBD2. V shed 4 bases and J 2 bases; nucleotides not matched to a gene: 12. The CDR3 sequence is 17 residues long. CDR1 and CDR2 (germline): SGHRS, YFSETQ. The CDR3 DNA follows: TGCGCCAGCAGCCCCCGAGTAGCGGGGGTTATGCAAGAGACCCAGTACTTC. As protein: CASSPRVAGVMQETQYF.

The chain joins TRBV6-6 to TRBJ1-5; D gene ambiguous. The germline V gene has CDR1 MNHNY and CDR2 SVGAGI (reference sequence). The CDR3 totals 14 residues. V was pared by 5 bases and J by 5 bases, with 13 bases between. The CDR3 loop reads CASSVMGFDQPQHF. CDR3 sequence (DNA): TGTGCCAGCAGTGTCATGGGTTTCGATCAGCCCCAGCATTTT.

The chain joins TRBV5-1 to TRBJ2-1; 9 bases agree with TRBD2. The ends lost 4 bases at V and 3 bases at J; junction bases unmatched: 8. The CDR3 is made up of 16 amino acids. Germline V gene data show CDR1 as SGHRS and CDR2 as YFSETQ. The CDR3 sequence: CASSQTSGRGYNEQFF. The CDR3 nucleotides are TGCGCCAGCAGCCAGACTAGCGGCCGGGGCTACAATGAGCAGTTCTTC. The whole variable domain, filled in from reference TRBV5-1 and TRBJ2-1, reads KAGVTQTPRYLIKTRGQQVTLSCSPISGHRSVSWYQQTPGQGLQFLFEYFSETQRNKGNFPGRFSGRQFSNSRSEMNVSTLELGDSALYLCASSQTSGRGYNEQFFGPGTRLTVL.

The chain recombines TRBV7-2 with TRBJ2-2, with a tentative D call TRBD2 (6 bases). Deletions cut 5 bases from V and 6 bases from J, with 25 bases between. Germline V CDR1 and CDR2: SGHTA, FQGNSA. The CDR3 length is 18 residues. The CDR3 region is CASSPNTRLGVRAGELFF. CDR3 DNA sequence: TGTGCCAGCAGCCCTAACACGAGACTAGGGGTGAGGGCCGGGGAGCTGTTTTTT.

The chain recombines TRBV3-1 (or the pseudogene TRBV3-2) with TRBJ2-5, with 11 bases fitting TRBD2. Per the germline V gene, CDR1 is LGHDT and CDR2 is YNNKEL (reference sequence). The CDR3 is 16 amino acids. The V gene end was trimmed by 4 bases and the J gene end by 5 bases; junction bases not matched to a gene: 9. CDR3 protein: CASSLSGGAVGETQYF. The CDR3 nucleotides are TGTGCCAGCAGCCTTAGCGGGGGGGCCGTAGGTGAGACCCAGTACTTC.

V gene TRBV7-9 combines with J gene TRBJ2-7; 7 bases line up with TRBD2. CDR1 is SEHNR and CDR2 is FQNEAQ in the germline V gene (reference sequence). The junction had 5 bases not matched to a gene; V was cut back by 0 bases and J by 3 bases. The CDR3 sequence is 15 residues long. Here the CDR3 DNA reads TGTGCCAGCAGCTTAGCGGCTAGCGGCCTCTACGAGCAGTACTTC. This encodes CASSLAASGLYEQYF.

V and J are TRBV19 and TRBJ1-4; no clear D. The CDR3 has 14 residues. V was pared by 6 bases and J by 8 bases, with 16 bases between. CDR1 is LNHDA, CDR2 SQIVND, per germline (reference sequence). The CDR3 spells CASRVTTRGEKLFF. As DNA, the CDR3 is TGTGCCAGTAGGGTGACCACCCGGGGAGAAAAACTGTTTTTT.